This T cell receptor (beta chain) was recorded in a study of CD8+ T cells in alopecia areata. Study summary: It was oral tofacitinib, at 5 to 10 mg twice daily, that treated patients received.

Trimming cost V 3 bases and J 5 bases, with 10 bases left between them. Germline V CDR1 and CDR2: SGHDN, FVKESK. CDR3 length: 13 amino acids. RNA extraction and reverse transcription yielded cDNA as sequencing template. The table came from immunoSEQ multiplex PCR; TCRdb's copy has only in-frame clones and leaves some out. The table includes about 180,000 clones, approximately 56% detected once. Sequenced material: CD4+ T cells sorted from blood, taken at week 0. The chain has TRBV14 and TRBJ2-5; no reliable D call. This TCR came from a human donor with alopecia areata. CDR3 protein: CASSQMVGETQYF. The CDR3 DNA is TGTGCCAGCAGCCAGATGGTCGGTGAGACCCAGTACTTC.